A single sample gave rise to the 26 T cell receptor beta chains below, sequenced in a study of radiotherapy plus CTLA-4 blockade in lung cancer. This table comes from immunoSEQ multiplex PCR, and its TCRdb copy is limited to in-frame clones, with some not included. This table has about 99,000 clones, 70% to 90% appearing once. Sample: peripheral blood, taken from a patient treated with radiotherapy plus ipilimumab. Receptor source: a human donor with non-small cell lung cancer that progressed on radiotherapy plus ipilimumab.

This chain joins TRBV11-3 and TRBJ1-5; possible D gene TRBD1, 5 bases. V was shortened by 5 bases and J by 7 bases, with 12 bases between the two germline ends. Germline values: CDR1 SGHNT, CDR2 YENEEA. CDR3 size: 13 residues. CDR3 sequence (DNA): TGTGCCAGCAGCCGCGGGGGTGGCCAGCCCCAGCATTTT. It yields the protein CASSRGGGQPQHF. The whole variable domain, remainder taken from reference TRBV11-3 and TRBJ1-5, is EAGVVQSPRYKIIEKKQPVAFWCNPISGHNTLYWYLQNLGQGPELLIRYENEEAVDDSQLPKDRFSAERLKGVDSTLKIQPAELGDSAVYLCASSRGGGQPQHFGDGTRLSIL.

This clone was counted a single time. The rearrangement joins TRBV5-6 to TRBJ1-5; D remains unclear. Trimming left V 0 bases short and J 1 base short, with 11 bases between. CDR3 length: 16 residues. CDR1 is SGHDT and CDR2 is YYEEEE in the germline V gene. The CDR3 loop reads CASSLGMRGSNQPQHF. CDR3 coding DNA: TGTGCCAGCAGCTTGGGCATGCGGGGAAGCAATCAGCCCCAGCATTTT.

This clone was counted once. The gene calls are TRBV6-1 and TRBJ1-5; no clear D. The germline V gene encodes CDR1 MNHNS and CDR2 SASEGT. V was shortened by 9 bases and J by 0 bases, with 3 bases between the two germline ends. The CDR3 is 11 amino acids. CDR3 sequence reads: CASYSNQPQHF. The DNA for the CDR3 is TGTGCCAGTTATAGCAATCAGCCCCAGCATTTT.

The chain recombines TRBV19 with TRBJ2-5; maybe TRBD1 (7 bases). This CDR3 region has 15 residues. The V gene lost 3 bases and the J gene lost 4 bases, with 15 bases spanning the gap. Germline lookup yields CDR1 LNHDA and CDR2 SQIVND (reference sequence). CDR3 protein: CASSMGQRRGETQYF. CDR3 DNA sequence: TGTGCCAGTAGTATGGGACAGCGGAGGGGAGAGACCCAGTACTTC.

This clone was counted once. The chain carries TRBV18 and TRBJ2-2, with TRBD2 identical over 8 bases. The CDR3 spans 16 residues. J gave up 3 bases and V 3 bases, and 6 bases lay outside the gene matches. In germline, CDR1 is KGHSH, CDR2 LQKENI. The CDR3 protein is CASSPPGGVYTGELFF. As DNA, the CDR3 is TGTGCCAGCTCACCTCCCGGGGGGGTCTACACCGGGGAGCTGTTTTTT.

J is TRBJ1-4 and V is TRBV2; unclear D gene. V was trimmed by 6 bases and J by 8 bases, leaving 13 bases between them. Germline V gene data show CDR1 as SNHLY and CDR2 as FYNNEI. CDR3 length equals 13 residues. This chain's CDR3 is CASSSLGGEKLFF. The CDR3 DNA sequence: TGTGCCAGCAGCTCCCTGGGTGGAGAAAAACTGTTTTTT.

This clone has only one observation. The V gene is TRBV19, the J gene TRBJ2-7; the D is unclear. The V end lost 4 bases, the J end lost 9 bases, and 16 bases lay between the germline ends. The CDR3 is made up of 13 amino acids. Germline V gene sequence: CDR1 LNHDA, CDR2 SQIVND (reference sequence). CDR3 residues: CASSSSEQSGQYF. As DNA, the CDR3 is TGTGCCAGTAGTAGCAGCGAGCAGAGTGGGCAGTACTTC.

The CDR3 nucleotides read TGTGCCAGTAGTACAGGACTCTACAATGAGCAGTTCTTC. It yields the protein CASSTGLYNEQFF. This rearrangement joins TRBV19 to TRBJ2-1, with D possibly matching TRBD2 (5 bases). This CDR3 comprises 13 residues. Germline V gives CDR1 LNHDA, CDR2 SQIVND (reference sequence). The V end lost 4 bases, the J end lost 3 bases, and 7 bases lay between the germline ends. Full variable domain (rest looked up from reference TRBV19 and TRBJ2-1): DGGITQSPKYLFRKEGQNVTLSCEQNLNHDAMYWYRQDPGQGLRLIYYSQIVNDFQKGDIAEGYSVSREKKESFPLTVTSAQKNPTAFYLCASSTGLYNEQFFGPGTRLTVL.

In its sample, this clone was seen once. This chain links TRBV19 with TRBJ2-1; TRBD2 agrees at 8 bases. Germline CDR1 reads LNHDA; CDR2 reads SQIVND (reference sequence). The CDR3 runs to 15 residues. Trimming cost V 6 bases and J 5 bases; bases outside gene matches: 9. CDR3 coding DNA: TGTGCCAGTAGCACCCGGGTAGCGGGAAACAATGAGCAGTTCTTC. As protein: CASSTRVAGNNEQFF.

The CDR3 bases are TGTGCCCGGGCGTACGGGAACACAGATACGCAGTATTTT. Protein sequence: CARAYGNTDTQYF. The V call is TRBV21-1, the J call TRBJ2-3; the D call of TRBD2 is as the table states it, not checked on the DNA. TRBV21-1 is marked as a pseudogene. This CDR3 is 13 amino acids long.

The rearrangement links TRBV5-6 to TRBJ1-5; D gene uncertain. The CDR3 sequence is 14 residues long. Germline V gene sequence: CDR1 SGHDT, CDR2 YYEEEE. V lost 0 bases, J lost 0 bases, and 4 bases lay in between. The CDR3 region has the DNA TGTGCCAGCAGCTTGGGAAGTAGCAATCAGCCCCAGCATTTT. This encodes CASSLGSSNQPQHF.

The V gene is TRBV14, the J gene TRBJ2-2, with D unresolved. There are 13 residues in the CDR3. V dropped 0 bases and J dropped 7 bases, with 6 bases sitting between them. Germline V CDR1 and CDR2: SGHDN, FVKESK. The DNA of the CDR3 is TGTGCCAGCAGCCAAGATCTTTACGGGGAGCTGTTTTTT. Amino acid sequence: CASSQDLYGELFF.

The chain links TRBV9 to TRBJ1-1; the D gene is possibly TRBD1 (6 bases). V was shortened by 4 bases and J by 2 bases, with 12 bases between the two germline ends. Per the germline V gene, CDR1 is SGDLS and CDR2 is YYNGEE. The CDR3 extends over 14 amino acids. The CDR3 coding sequence is TGTGCCAGCAGCCCCGCCGGGACAAACACTGAAGCTTTCTTT. Translating it yields CASSPAGTNTEAFF.

The V gene is TRBV2, the J gene TRBJ1-2, with 9 bases that match TRBD1. This CDR3 comprises 15 residues. Germline V gene sequence: CDR1 SNHLY, CDR2 FYNNEI. The V segment lost 6 bases and the J segment 4 bases; nucleotides outside the gene matches: 9. The CDR3 loop reads CASSPGQGGPYGYTF. The CDR3 DNA follows: TGTGCCAGCAGCCCGGGACAGGGTGGCCCCTATGGCTACACCTTC.

The sample holds one count of this clone. The CDR3, as DNA: TGTGCCAGTCGGAGGCAGGACGCGATGAACTCCTACGAGCAGTACTTC. This codes for CASRRQDAMNSYEQYF. This chain links TRBV19 with TRBJ2-7; possible D gene TRBD2, 5 bases. Trimming removed 8 bases from V and 0 bases from J, with 20 bases in between. The CDR3 loop spans 16 amino acids. The germline CDR1 and CDR2 sequences are LNHDA and SQIVND (reference sequence).

This clone was detected only once. The chain recombines TRBV6-1 with TRBJ2-2; 9 nucleotides agree with TRBD1. The junction had 6 bases not matched to a gene; V was cut back by 6 bases and J by 4 bases. This CDR3 has 15 amino acids. CDR1 and CDR2 from the germline V gene are MNHNS and SASEGT. CDR3 sequence (DNA): TGTGCCAGCAGGGGGGACAGGGTGGCCACCGGGGAGCTGTTTTTT. Protein sequence: CASRGDRVATGELFF.

The chain recombines TRBV10-3 with TRBJ1-1; possibly TRBD1 for D (5 bases). The V end was cut by 7 bases, the J end by 1 base, with 10 bases between. The CDR3 sequence is 13 residues long. Germline lookup yields CDR1 ENHRY and CDR2 SYGVKD. The CDR3 is CAITPTENTEAFF. CDR3 DNA: TGTGCCATCACCCCGACAGAGAACACTGAAGCTTTCTTT.

This clone appeared once. The V and J genes are TRBV2 and TRBJ2-5; D is unresolved. The J call is in doubt because the DNA end fits TRBJ2-7 better. This CDR3 has 14 amino acids. Germline CDR1 SNHLY, CDR2 FYNNEI. DNA for the CDR3: TGTGCCAGCAGTGAACAGTTTGCTGCCTACGAGCAGTACTTC. It translates to CASSEQFAAYEQYF.

This clone was observed once. The J gene is TRBJ1-5, the V gene TRBV27; the D gene is possibly TRBD1 (5 bases). This CDR3 is 15 amino acids long. The germline CDR1 and CDR2 sequences are MNHEY and SMNVEV (reference sequence). V was cut by 3 bases and J by 4 bases, with 13 bases left in between. The CDR3 DNA reads TGTGCCAGCAGTTTTTCCATGTCAGGGAATCAGCCCCAGCATTTT. Protein: CASSFSMSGNQPQHF.

The sample holds many counts of this clone. The chain recombines TRBV5-4 with TRBJ1-3, with TRBD1 matching over 9 bases. Germline-derived CDR1 and CDR2 are SGHNT and YYREEE (reference sequence). J gave up 0 bases and V 4 bases, and 2 bases lay outside the gene matches. This CDR3 has 15 residues. Here the CDR3 reads CASSKDRGSGNTIYF. Here the CDR3 DNA reads TGTGCCAGCAGCAAGGACAGGGGCTCTGGAAACACCATATATTTT.

The V call is TRBV5-6, the J call TRBJ1-5, with 7 bases aligning to TRBD1. The CDR3 runs 16 residues. Germline V CDR1 and CDR2: SGHDT, YYEEEE. V lost 2 bases to trimming and J lost 1 base; unmatched junction nucleotides: 6. The CDR3 loop reads CASSFWAGGSNQPQHF. As DNA, the CDR3 is TGTGCCAGCAGCTTTTGGGCAGGGGGGAGCAATCAGCCCCAGCATTTT.

This chain joins TRBV5-1 and TRBJ2-2; perhaps TRBD2 as D (5 bases). Trimming removed 4 bases at V and 0 bases at J, with 19 bases between. Germline-derived CDR1 and CDR2 are SGHRS and YFSETQ. The CDR3 loop spans 18 amino acids. CDR3 coding DNA: TGCGCCAGCAGCCCGTCCCCTGGAGGTACTTCGAACACCGGGGAGCTGTTTTTT. This codes for CASSPSPGGTSNTGELFF. Supplemented by reference TRBV5-1 and TRBJ2-2, the full variable domain reads KAGVTQTPRYLIKTRGQQVTLSCSPISGHRSVSWYQQTPGQGLQFLFEYFSETQRNKGNFPGRFSGRQFSNSRSEMNVSTLELGDSALYLCASSPSPGGTSNTGELFFGEGSRLTVL.

The chain is built from TRBV2 and TRBJ2-2; TRBD2 is a possible D gene (6 bases). The CDR3 contains 13 residues. Germline CDR1 is SNHLY and CDR2 is FYNNEI. Trimming stripped 6 bases from V and 6 bases from J, with 11 bases between. The CDR3, as DNA: TGTGCCAGCAGAGAGACTAGTGCCGGGGAGCTGTTTTTT. It codes for CASRETSAGELFF. Filled out from reference TRBV2 and TRBJ2-2, the complete variable domain reads EPEVTQTPSHQVTQMGQEVILRCVPISNHLYFYWYRQILGQKVEFLVSFYNNEISEKSEIFDDQFSVERPDGSNFTLKIRSTKLEDSAMYFCASRETSAGELFFGEGSRLTVL.

V gene TRBV13 combines with J gene TRBJ2-2; tentative D call: TRBD2 (5 bases). V was pared by 5 bases and J by 4 bases, with 29 bases between. This CDR3 region has 20 residues. Germline V lookup: CDR1 PRHDT, CDR2 FYEKMQ (reference sequence). The CDR3 nucleotides read TGTGCCAGCAGCCCAAGTACACCCATTCTAGCTCTTATAGCCACCGGGGAGCTGTTTTTT. Its protein product is CASSPSTPILALIATGELFF.

The chain recombines TRBV30 with TRBJ1-4, with D perhaps matching TRBD1 (5 bases). Germline CDR1 GTSNPN, CDR2 SVGIG (reference sequence). This CDR3 comprises 13 residues. V lost 1 base to trimming and J lost 8 bases, with 11 bases between them. The DNA for the CDR3 is TGTGCCTGGAGTGACGGGGCTGGAGAAAAACTGTTTTTT. This gives the protein CAWSDGAGEKLFF.

V and J are TRBV4-2 and TRBJ2-5; weak D call: TRBD2 (6 bases). Germline V gene lookup returns CDR1 LGHNA and CDR2 YNFKEQ. The CDR3 is 16 residues long. The V and J ends lost 8 bases and 2 bases respectively, with 21 bases between them. The CDR3 DNA sequence: TGTGCCAGCCGAAAACTCTCGGGCGGGATACAAGAGACCCAGTACTTC. Its protein product is CASRKLSGGIQETQYF.